Presented here are 26 T cell receptor beta chains from one specimen sequenced in a study of beta chain features in type 1 diabetes. The investigators reverse transcribed all of the isolated RNA, so they sequenced expressed TCRB transcripts. The table came from immunoSEQ multiplex PCR; TCRdb's copy has only in-frame clones and leaves some out. The table lists about 140,000 clones, approximately 9.8% of them singletons. Sequencing used central memory CD4+ T cells from blood. The receptors stem from a woman in her thirties or forties in good health.

J is TRBJ1-2 and V is TRBV10-3; D is uncertain. The V end was cut by 4 bases, the J end by 1 base, with 10 bases between. The CDR3 sequence is 14 residues long. Germline lookup yields CDR1 ENHRY and CDR2 SYGVKD. CDR3 coding DNA: TGTGCCATCAGTGTTAACAGCCTTAACTATGGCTACACCTTC. This gives the protein CAISVNSLNYGYTF.

The J gene is TRBJ1-4, the V gene TRBV5-1; a possible D gene is TRBD1 (6 bases). The CDR3 is made up of 14 amino acids. CDR1 SGHRS and CDR2 YFSETQ come from the germline V gene. V lost 1 base and J lost 8, with 12 bases in between. CDR3 protein: CASSLSQGSEKLFF. As DNA, the CDR3 is TGCGCCAGCAGCTTGTCGCAGGGGAGCGAAAAACTGTTTTTT.

This clone was counted between two and nine times. This chain links TRBV19 with TRBJ1-2; 7 bases match TRBD1. The CDR3 spans 13 residues. V dropped 7 bases and J dropped 4; count of bases not matched to a gene: 6. Germline values: CDR1 LNHDA, CDR2 SQIVND (reference sequence). CDR3 sequence (DNA): TGTGCCAGTACCATGGGACAGATCTATGGCTACACCTTC. Its translation is CASTMGQIYGYTF.

The table lists this clone with a few counts. J is TRBJ1-3 and V is TRBV4-1, with D unclear. CDR1 MGHRA and CDR2 YSYEKL come from the germline V gene. The CDR3 has 16 amino acids. Trimming took off 0 bases at V and 3 bases at J, with 12 bases between the two ends. CDR3 region: CASSQEVSGFGNTIYF. The CDR3 nucleotides read TGCGCCAGCAGCCAAGAGGTTTCGGGTTTTGGAAACACCATATATTTT.

This clone has ten or more counts. The gene calls are TRBV4-2 and TRBJ2-7, with D perhaps matching TRBD2 (5 bases). The V gene's germline CDR1 is LGHNA and CDR2 YNFKEQ. The CDR3 is made up of 12 amino acids. V lost 3 bases and J 7 bases, leaving 10 bases between the germline ends. The CDR3 sequence is CASSQLTGEQYF. CDR3 in DNA: TGTGCCAGCAGCCAGCTCACGGGGGAGCAGTACTTC.

This clone was observed a few times. The chain uses TRBV5-4 and TRBJ1-6; D may be TRBD1 (6 bases). CDR3 size: 14 residues. Trimming took off 4 bases at V and 9 bases at J, with 14 bases between the two ends. CDR1 is SGHNT and CDR2 is YYREEE in the germline V gene (reference sequence). The CDR3 DNA is TGTGCCAGCAGCCCTCAGGGGAGTGGTTCACCCCTCCACTTT. Residues: CASSPQGSGSPLHF.

This clone was seen a few times. The chain joins TRBV7-9 to TRBJ1-4; D is perhaps TRBD1 (6 bases). This CDR3 has 17 residues. V was trimmed by 5 bases and J by 0 bases, leaving 16 bases between them. Germline assignment: CDR1 SEHNR and CDR2 FQNEAQ (reference sequence). Here the CDR3 DNA reads TGTGCCAGCAGCCCACCCCGGTCAGGGGCAACTAATGAAAAACTGTTTTTT. It specifies CASSPPRSGATNEKLFF. Variable domain in full (rest from reference TRBV7-9 and TRBJ1-4): DTGVSQNPRHKITKRGQNVTFRCDPISEHNRLYWYRQTLGQGPEFLTYFQNEAQLEKSRLLSDRFSAERPKGSFSTLEIQRTEQGDSAMYLCASSPPRSGATNEKLFFGSGTQLSVL.

This clone was detected only a few times. V gene TRBV7-2 combines with J gene TRBJ2-7; 7 bases align to TRBD2. The length of the CDR3 is 15 residues. Trimming removed 5 bases from V and 3 bases from J; junction bases left unmatched: 10. The germline gives CDR1 SGHTA, CDR2 FQGNSA. CDR3 residues: CASSTRLAAGYEQYF. CDR3 nucleotides: TGTGCCAGCAGCACCCGACTAGCAGCGGGCTACGAGCAGTACTTC.

V is TRBV4-2 and J is TRBJ2-6, with D possibly matching TRBD2 (6 bases). Germline V lookup: CDR1 LGHNA, CDR2 YNFKEQ. The V gene lost 4 bases and the J gene lost 2 bases, with 6 bases spanning the gap. The CDR3 sequence is 14 residues long. The CDR3 DNA reads as TGTGCCAGCAGCCGACTAGCTGGGGCCAACGTCCTGACTTTC. Its protein is CASSRLAGANVLTF.

This clone was detected a few times. The gene calls are TRBV29-1 and TRBJ1-1; D ambiguous. Germline lookup yields CDR1 SQVTM and CDR2 ANQGSEA. This CDR3 has 13 amino acids. V was shortened by 4 bases and J by 2 bases, with 11 bases between the two germline ends. CDR3: CSVGARANTEAFF. The DNA of the CDR3 is TGCAGCGTTGGGGCGCGGGCTAACACTGAAGCTTTCTTT.

This clone showed up just a few times. This chain uses TRBV6-5 with TRBJ2-7; a possible D gene is TRBD2 (6 bases). The CDR3 extends over 14 amino acids. From germline, CDR1 is MNHEY and CDR2 SVGAGI. V lost 10 bases and J lost 0, with 16 bases in between. The CDR3 coding sequence is TGTGCCACCAGCGTAGCGGACTCCTCCTACGAGCAGTACTTC. It translates to CATSVADSSYEQYF.

The chain couples TRBV7-2 to TRBJ2-5, with D unclear. Germline CDR1 reads SGHTA; CDR2 reads FQGNSA. The CDR3 is made up of 14 amino acids. V was cut by 5 bases and J by 5 bases, with 15 bases left in between. CDR3 sequence: CASSAAVISETQYF. CDR3 DNA sequence: TGTGCCAGCAGCGCCGCAGTAATCAGTGAGACCCAGTACTTC.

This clone was seen more than once but under ten times. The J gene is TRBJ1-2, the V gene TRBV6-5; D is possibly TRBD1 (6 bases). In germline, CDR1 is MNHEY, CDR2 SVGAGI. Trimming pared 4 bases from V and 8 bases from J, leaving 14 bases between. This CDR3 contains 13 residues. The CDR3 nucleotides read TGTGCCAGCAGTTCAGAAGGGGGTCGCGGCTACACCTTC. This encodes CASSSEGGRGYTF.

This clone is medium-sized. The chain joins TRBV7-9 to TRBJ2-5; D perhaps matches TRBD2 (6 bases). Germline lookup yields CDR1 SEHNR and CDR2 FQNEAQ (reference sequence). The CDR3 contains 14 residues. V was pared by 3 bases and J by 2 bases, with 10 bases between. CDR3 loop: CASSLGLAQETQYF. CDR3 nucleotides: TGTGCCAGCAGCTTGGGACTCGCACAAGAGACCCAGTACTTC.

The gene calls are TRBV4-2 and TRBJ2-4, with TRBD2 as a possible D gene (6 bases). CDR1 LGHNA and CDR2 YNFKEQ come from the germline V gene. The CDR3 length is 15 residues. Trimming took off 0 bases at V and 4 bases at J, with 10 bases between the two ends. CDR3 protein: CASSQEPGVKNIQYF. Written as DNA, the CDR3 is TGTGCCAGCAGCCAAGAACCGGGGGTAAAAAACATTCAGTACTTC.

The chain joins TRBV5-8 to TRBJ2-3; D is possibly TRBD1 (6 bases). The V gene's germline CDR1 is SGHTS and CDR2 YDEGEE. This CDR3 has 18 residues. V gave up 0 bases and J gave up 6 bases, with 23 bases separating them. CDR3 coding DNA: TGTGCCAGCAGCTTGGTGCCCGGGACACGTATAGGAAGGGATACGCAGTATTTT. It is translated as CASSLVPGTRIGRDTQYF. Full variable domain (rest looked up from reference TRBV5-8 and TRBJ2-3): EAGVTQSPTHLIKTRGQQATLRCSPISGHTSVYWYQQALGLGLQFLLWYDEGEERNRGNFPPRFSGRQFPNYSSELNVNALELEDSALYLCASSLVPGTRIGRDTQYFGPGTRLTVL.

The chain carries TRBV28 and TRBJ2-3; 8 positions agree with TRBD2. The trim removed 2 bases at V and 2 bases at J, leaving 9 bases unmatched. The CDR3 runs to 17 residues. CDR1 is MDHEN, CDR2 SYDVKM, per germline. The CDR3 reads CASSLGAAGALTDTQYF. The CDR3 nucleotides are TGTGCCAGCAGTTTAGGGGCAGCGGGGGCCCTCACAGATACGCAGTATTTT.

This clone was seen repeatedly, ten times or more. The chain employs TRBV7-6 and TRBJ2-3; 13 positions match TRBD2. CDR1 and CDR2 from the germline V gene are SGHVS and FNYEAQ. The trim removed 5 bases at V and 0 bases at J, leaving 5 bases unmatched. CDR3 length: 17 residues. CDR3 sequence reads: CASSPGLAGSSTDTQYF. The CDR3 bases are TGTGCCAGCAGCCCGGGACTAGCGGGGAGTAGCACAGATACGCAGTATTTT.

The CDR3 region is CASRGLGGGDQPQHF. The CDR3 DNA reads as TGTGCCAGCAGAGGTTTAGGGGGGGGCGATCAGCCCCAGCATTTT. The chain carries TRBV7-2 and TRBJ1-5, with D maybe TRBD1 (6 bases). Germline assignment: CDR1 SGHTA and CDR2 FQGNSA. The CDR3 has 15 amino acids. The V end was cut by 6 bases, the J end by 5 bases, with 17 bases between. The whole variable domain, filled in from reference TRBV7-2 and TRBJ1-5, reads GAGVSQSPSNKVTEKGKDVELRCDPISGHTALYWYRQSLGQGLEFLIYFQGNSAPDKSGLPSDRFSAERTGGSVSTLTIQRTQQEDSAVYLCASRGLGGGDQPQHFGDGTRLSIL.

This clone was detected only a few times. This chain links TRBV11-2 with TRBJ1-6; a weak D match, TRBD1 (6 bases). The CDR3 is made up of 13 amino acids. V was trimmed by 3 bases and J by 7 bases, leaving 7 bases between them. Germline V gene lookup returns CDR1 SGHAT and CDR2 FQNNGV. The CDR3 loop is CASSFQGNSPLHF. The CDR3 region has the DNA TGTGCCAGCAGCTTTCAGGGGAATTCACCCCTCCACTTT. Full variable domain (missing parts from reference TRBV11-2 and TRBJ1-6): EAGVAQSPRYKIIEKRQSVAFWCNPISGHATLYWYQQILGQGPKLLIQFQNNGVVDDSQLPKDRFSAERLKGVDSTLKIQPAKLEDSAVYLCASSFQGNSPLHFGNGTRLTVT.

This clone was seen more than once but under ten times. The gene calls are TRBV18 and TRBJ2-7; D call uncertain. V lost 6 bases and J 0 bases, leaving 9 bases between the germline ends. CDR3 length: 13 residues. Germline CDR1 KGHSH, CDR2 LQKENI. This chain's CDR3 is CASSLGASYEQYF. CDR3 DNA sequence: TGTGCCAGCTCCCTCGGAGCCTCCTACGAGCAGTACTTC.

With respect to this clone: The sample carries other DNA sequences with the same CDR3. The rearrangement joins TRBV7-2 to TRBJ1-2, with 8 bases identical to TRBD1. The CDR3 spans 13 residues. The junction had 3 bases not matched to a gene; V was cut back by 5 bases and J by 4 bases. The germline CDR1 and CDR2 sequences are SGHTA and FQGNSA. This chain's CDR3 is CASSPGQGYGYTF. CDR3 sequence (DNA): TGTGCCAGCAGCCCTGGACAGGGCTATGGCTACACCTTC.

This clone appeared a few times. This sequence joins TRBV6-5 and TRBJ2-1; TRBD2 matches at 11 bases. CDR1 is MNHEY and CDR2 is SVGAGI in the germline V gene. The CDR3 runs to 15 residues. With V trimmed by 7 bases and J by 8 bases, 10 bases remained unmatched. This CDR3 reads CASIAPSGGPDEQFF. CDR3 DNA sequence: TGTGCCAGCATTGCGCCTAGCGGGGGGCCCGATGAGCAGTTCTTC.

The V gene is TRBV7-6, the J gene TRBJ1-2; 8 bases line up with TRBD1. The J segment lost 7 bases and the V segment lost 1 base, leaving 8 bases of the junction unmatched. The CDR3 is 15 residues long. Germline CDR1 is SGHVS and CDR2 is FNYEAQ. The DNA of the CDR3 is TGTGCCAGCAGCTTAGTAGACAGGGGAGCGGGTGGCTACACCTTC. It codes for CASSLVDRGAGGYTF.

The chain carries TRBV27 and TRBJ1-1; D is unresolved. The CDR3 extends over 13 amino acids. Germline CDR1 is MNHEY and CDR2 is SMNVEV (reference sequence). V shed 5 bases and J shed 4 bases, with 11 bases lying between them. The CDR3 DNA sequence: TGTGCCAGCAGTCATCGAGAAACCACTGAAGCTTTCTTT. It is translated as CASSHRETTEAFF.

This clone has more than one count but fewer than ten. The V call is TRBV2, the J call TRBJ2-5, with TRBD2 identical over 10 bases. Germline V gene sequence: CDR1 SNHLY, CDR2 FYNNEI. The CDR3 runs to 14 residues. V lost 8 bases to trimming and J lost 1 base; unmatched junction nucleotides: 4. The CDR3 protein is CASLAGASQETQYF. CDR3 in DNA: TGTGCCAGCCTAGCGGGGGCCAGCCAAGAGACCCAGTACTTC.